This is a list of T cell receptor beta chains from one sample in a study of blood T cells in healthy people across ages. TCRdb ran MiXCR on the 5' RACE reads and lists one entry per CDR3 protein. Found here are approximately 2,000,000 distinct CDR3 sequences, about two fifths of them singletons; the top ten hold about 21%. Material for sequencing was blood. Receptors originate from a human donor in good health. Both conserved end residues are part of each CDR3. A D gene is named only where the DNA matches it firmly. Not every row has a clone size; where given, it reads once, few, many or a size class.

clone size	V gene	D gene	J gene	CDR3 DNA	CDR3 protein
once	TRBV18	NA	TRBJ2-3	TGTGCCAGCCCACTCCCTGGGGATACGCAGTATTTT	CASPLPGDTQYF
NA	TRBV5-1	NA	TRBJ1-2	TGCGCCAGCAGCTTGGCCGGAAGGGACGGCTACACCTTC	CASSLAGRDGYTF
NA	TRBV28	TRBD2	TRBJ2-1	TGTGCCAGCAACTTAGCGGGGGGGCGTGAGCAGTTCTTC	CASNLAGGREQFF
few	TRBV5-1	NA	TRBJ1-6	TGCGCCAGCACCCTCGGGACCACAGGGAGGCGGAATTCACCCCTCCACTTT	CASTLGTTGRRNSPLHF
NA	TRBV2	NA	TRBJ2-3	TGTGCCAGCAGTGAAGTCCCTAGCCACGATACGCAGTATTTT	CASSEVPSHDTQYF
few	TRBV6-2/TRBV6-3	NA	TRBJ2-1	TGTGCCAGCAGTTACTCGGGGCTTCACAATGAGCAGTTCTTC	CASSYSGLHNEQFF
NA	TRBV5-1	NA	TRBJ1-4	TGCGCCAGCAGCTTGACAGCCTCCGGTGAAAAACTGTTTTTT	CASSLTASGEKLFF
NA	TRBV20-1	TRBD1	TRBJ1-6	TGCAGTGCTAATCCGGGACAGGGTCGGGCCCTCCACTTT	CSANPGQGRALHF
NA	TRBV20-1	NA	TRBJ2-3	TGCAGTGCTGACCGGGCCGCAGATACGCAGTATTTT	CSADRAADTQYF
NA	TRBV3-1	NA	TRBJ1-2	TGTGCCAGCAGCCAGATGACAGACTACTATGGCTACACCTTC	CASSQMTDYYGYTF
NA	TRBV5-5	NA	TRBJ2-3	TGTGCCAGCAGCTTGGAAGGACCCCAGAGGGGTACGCAGTATTTT	CASSLEGPQRGTQYF
NA	TRBV5-1	NA	TRBJ2-7	TGCGCCAGCAGCTTGGCGCGTCCTAGGACAGGGAGGGTTTGCGAGCAGTACTTC	CASSLARPRTGRVCEQYF
few	TRBV5-1	TRBD1	TRBJ2-4	TGCGCCAGCAGCTTGGCCCCGGACAGGGGATTAAACATTCAGTACTTC	CASSLAPDRGLNIQYF
few	TRBV9	NA	TRBJ2-3	TGTGCCAGCACCATGGCCGGCCGCACAACAGATACGCAGTATTTT	CASTMAGRTTDTQYF
once	TRBV29-1	NA	TRBJ2-5	TGCAGCGTTGAAGGGGTGGGGGCCGCCTACGAGCGGTACTTC	CSVEGVGAAYERYF
NA	TRBV27	NA	TRBJ1-1	TGTGCCAGCAGTTTAATCCGGTTCGAAGAAGCTTTCTTT	CASSLIRFEEAFF
many	TRBV20-1	NA	TRBJ2-3	TGCAGTGCTAGGACCCCCCTTTTTGGCGGGGACTCAGATACGCAGTATTTT	CSARTPLFGGDSDTQYF
few	TRBV29-1	TRBD1	TRBJ2-1	TGCAGCGTTGGGGCGGGACAGGGAAGTGTGCAGTTCTTC	CSVGAGQGSVQFF
few	TRBV20-1	NA	TRBJ2-1	TGCAGTGCTCCCCTAGGGTACAATGAGCAGTTCTTC	CSAPLGYNEQFF
NA	TRBV7-3	NA	TRBJ2-1	TGTGCCAGCAGCCCGAGGATGGGCGTCTACAATGAGCAGTTCTTC	CASSPRMGVYNEQFF
many	TRBV18	NA	TRBJ2-7	TGTGCCAGCTCGGGGGGGCCTCCCTACGAGCAGTACTTC	CASSGGPPYEQYF
NA	TRBV25-1	NA	TRBJ2-3	TGTGCCAGCAGTGCCACACAGGGAACCGTAACAGATACGCAGTATTTT	CASSATQGTVTDTQYF
NA	TRBV9	NA	TRBJ2-1	TGTGCCAGCAGCGCCCAGGGGGGCAGACACTCCTACAATGAGCAGTTCTTC	CASSAQGGRHSYNEQFF
once	TRBV20-1	NA	TRBJ1-1	TGCAGTGCTTTATACTCTAGCGGGAACACTGAAGCTTTCTTT	CSALYSSGNTEAFF
NA	TRBV9	TRBD2	TRBJ2-1	TGTGCCAGCAGCGCCGGGACTAACGACAATGAGCAGTTCTTC	CASSAGTNDNEQFF
NA	TRBV7-2	NA	TRBJ1-2	TGTGCCAGCAGCCCCCAGGGCCAGCAATATGGCTACATCTTC	CASSPQGQQYGYIF
few	TRBV7-2	TRBD1	TRBJ2-7	TGTGCCAGCAGCTTGACAGGGCCCCACGAGCAGTACTTC	CASSLTGPHEQYF
NA	TRBV4-2	TRBD1	TRBJ1-2	TGTGCCAGCAGCCCACCGGGACAGACCCTCTATGGCTACACCTTC	CASSPPGQTLYGYTF
NA	TRBV4-3	NA	TRBJ1-2	TGCGCCAGCAGCCAAGAGGTTATTCACTATGGCTACACCTTC	CASSQEVIHYGYTF
few	TRBV9	TRBD1	TRBJ2-5	TGTGCCAGCAGCAGGACAGGGCCACAAGAGACCCAGTACTTC	CASSRTGPQETQYF
NA	TRBV29-1	TRBD2	TRBJ2-1	TGCGGCGCCGGGACTACCTACAATGAGCAGTTCTTC	CGAGTTYNEQFF
NA	TRBV5-1	NA	TRBJ2-1	TGCGCCAGCAGCTATGGACCGGCGGGTACTGAGCAGTTCTTC	CASSYGPAGTEQFF
NA	TRBV15	NA	TRBJ2-1	TGTGCCACCAGCAGAGAGTACGGGGTGAACAATGAGCAGTTCTTC	CATSREYGVNNEQFF
few	TRBV6-4	NA	TRBJ2-5	TGTGCCAGCTCCTCCCATGGTATTTGGGAGACCCAGTACTTC	CASSSHGIWETQYF
NA	TRBV7-9	NA	TRBJ2-7	TGTGCCAGCAGCTTCAAGGGGGGAGGGAACGACGAGCAGTACTTC	CASSFKGGGNDEQYF
NA	TRBV10-3	NA	TRBJ1-2	TGTGCCACCACGGTGGGCAACTATGGCTACACCTTC	CATTVGNYGYTF